The 3 T cell receptor beta chains reported below all come from one sample, sequenced in a study of blood T cell repertoires in COVID-19. TCRdb keeps only in-frame clones here, not all; method: immunoSEQ multiplex PCR. The table has approximately 240,000 clones, around 87% seen once. The sample comprised PBMCs or T cells enriched from blood (not recorded which). These receptors were taken from a woman younger than 35 in a cohort exposed to, infected with or recovered from COVID-19 (not recorded which).

The chain employs TRBV3-1 (or the pseudogene TRBV3-2) and TRBJ2-3, with 9 bases aligning to TRBD2. This CDR3 comprises 20 residues. The germline V gene has CDR1 LGHDT and CDR2 YNNKEL (reference sequence). After removal of 3 bases from V and 2 bases from J, the junction contained 18 bases not matched to a gene. The CDR3 region is CASSHVPPLLGGRATDTQYF. CDR3 DNA: TGTGCCAGCAGCCACGTTCCCCCTCTCTTAGGCGGGAGGGCCACAGATACGCAGTATTTT.

V usage is TRBV5-4 and J usage is TRBJ1-6, with TRBD1 identical over 8 bases. The CDR3 is 14 amino acids. J was trimmed by 10 bases and V by 4 bases; bases with no gene match: 7. The germline gives CDR1 SGHNT, CDR2 YYREEE (reference sequence). In DNA form, the CDR3 reads TGTGCCAGCAGCCGAACAGGGGGTTCCTCACCCCTCCACTTT. Translated: CASSRTGGSSPLHF.

This sequence joins TRBV10-3 and TRBJ2-1; perhaps TRBD2 as D (7 bases). Germline V gene sequence: CDR1 ENHRY, CDR2 SYGVKD. V was shortened by 1 base and J by 9 bases, with 22 bases between the two germline ends. This CDR3 is built from 17 residues. The CDR3 nucleotides are TGTGCCATCAGTGAGTTTATCGGCGGGAGTAGGGGGGTTGAGCAGTTCTTC. This encodes CAISEFIGGSRGVEQFF.